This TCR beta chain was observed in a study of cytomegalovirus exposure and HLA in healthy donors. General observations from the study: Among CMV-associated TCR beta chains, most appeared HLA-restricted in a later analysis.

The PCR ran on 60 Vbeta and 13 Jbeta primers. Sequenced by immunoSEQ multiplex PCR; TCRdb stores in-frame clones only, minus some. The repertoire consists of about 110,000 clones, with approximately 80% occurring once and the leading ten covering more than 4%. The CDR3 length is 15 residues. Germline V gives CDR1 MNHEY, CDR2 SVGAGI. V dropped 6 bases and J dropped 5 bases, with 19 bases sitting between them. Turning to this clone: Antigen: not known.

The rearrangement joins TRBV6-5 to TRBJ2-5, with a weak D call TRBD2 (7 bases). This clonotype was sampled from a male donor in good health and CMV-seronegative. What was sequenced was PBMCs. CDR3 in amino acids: CASRRGAGIGETQYF. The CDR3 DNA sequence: TGTGCCAGCAGACGGGGGGCGGGGATAGGGGAGACCCAGTACTTC.